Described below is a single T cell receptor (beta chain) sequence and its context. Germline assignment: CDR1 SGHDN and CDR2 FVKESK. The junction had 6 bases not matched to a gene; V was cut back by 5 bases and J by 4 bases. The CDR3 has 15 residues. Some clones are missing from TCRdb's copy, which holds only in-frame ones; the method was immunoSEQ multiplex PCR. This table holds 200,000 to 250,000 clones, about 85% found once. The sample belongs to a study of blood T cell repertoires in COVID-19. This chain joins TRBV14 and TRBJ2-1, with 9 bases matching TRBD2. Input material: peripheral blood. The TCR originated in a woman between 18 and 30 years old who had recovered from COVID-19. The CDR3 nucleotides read TGTGCCAGCAGCAAAGGGACTAGCCCTTACAATGAGCAGTTCTTC. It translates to CASSKGTSPYNEQFF. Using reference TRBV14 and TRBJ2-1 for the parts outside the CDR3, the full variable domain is EAGVTQFPSHSVIEKGQTVTLRCDPISGHDNLYWYRRVMGKEIKFLLHFVKESKQDESGMPNNRFLAERTGGTYSTLKVQPAELEDSGVYFCASSKGTSPYNEQFFGPGTRLTVL.